The T cell receptor (beta chain) described here comes from a study of T cells in tuberculosis (dated by TCRdb to the late 2010s). Concerning the study at large: The study combined CD1B tetramers and high-throughput TCR immunosequencing to characterize T cells specific for the mycobacterial lipid antigen glucose monomycolate (GMM).

For this clone: Base qualities are missing; no much larger clone stands one base away.

Because TCR-alpha and TCR-beta chains were sequenced unpaired, no information on chain pairing was available. TCR libraries were generated with the immunoSEQ multiplex PCR assay, using TCR-beta and/or TCR-alpha/delta assays for each sample. The amplified TCR libraries were sequenced on the Illumina high-throughput platform. Under the source paper's analysis protocol: Clustering and dimensionality reduction relied on pairwise TCRdist distances among GMM-specific receptors from T cells that were either sorted ex vivo or expanded in vitro. Sequence motifs defined by gene usage and CDR3 content were tested for enrichment in tetramer-positive versus tetramer-negative populations. TCRdb stores this immuneACCESS table with in-frame sequences only. Part of the clones is absent; in the studies checked, under half of the shortfall reflects unresolved V genes, and no reason is known for the rest. The DNA was the basis for D and trimming; V, J and clone size are from that table. The sample records about 88,000 clones, roughly 88% of which are singletons. Of the sample, 1.9% falls within the top ten clones.

PBMC were thawed, rested overnight, stained with GMM-loaded CD1B tetramer, a Live/Dead dye and anti-CD3, and then sorted on a FACS Aria II. The CD1B tetramers were loaded with C32 glucose monomycolate that had been purified from Rhodococcus equi. PBMC used for tetramer sorting had been depleted of CD14-expressing monocytes for a separate study before cryopreservation. From each donor, around 100,000 tetramer-negative cells were sorted and analyzed together with the tetramer-positive cells. Antigen-specific T cells were sorted from several healthy South African adults using GMM-loaded CD1B tetramers. V is clipped by 1 base and J by 4 bases, and the sequence between their germline boundaries is 16 bases long. From cysteine to phenylalanine, the CDR3 is 16 amino acids long. Solely the CDR3 DNA is kept, with 48 bases framed from the first base. The germline V gene yields SGHVS for CDR1 and FNYEAQ for CDR2.

Overall study results and their limits: The stringent sort gate may have missed T cells binding the CD1B-GMM tetramer with low affinity.

The chain employs TRBV7-6 and TRBJ2-5; TRBD2 is a possible D gene, resting on 5 matching bases. The specimen sequenced was CD1b-GMM tetramer-negative cells sorted from PBMCs. The sample's cell subset or site label, decoded: T cells not binding CD1B-GMM tetramer, sorted from same donor. This TCR was sampled from an adult woman with latent tuberculosis. CDR3 reads: CASSLGVARVGETQYF. The sequenced DNA: TGTGCCAGCAGCTTAGGGGTGGCGCGGGTGGGAGAGACCCAGTACTTC.